Sequencing of this T cell receptor beta chain was carried out in a study of a mutant IDH1 vaccine in newly diagnosed glioma. Time point in this sample: week 35, safety follow-up. A 20-mer mutant IDH1 peptide at 300 ug was injected subcutaneously with topical imiquimod. Trimming took 5 bases from V and 3 from J, leaving 14 bases between them. The CDR3 covers 14 residues. Germline V gene data show CDR1 as SGHTA and CDR2 as FQGNSA. Notes on this clone: Its antigen is currently unknown.

Clones were read by immunoSEQ multiplex PCR, and TCRdb kept only the in-frame ones, dropping some. The table has 31,000 or so clones, roughly four fifths seen once. This receptor was obtained from a man under 40 with glioma. This rearrangement joins TRBV7-2 to TRBJ2-7; D may be TRBD2 (6 bases). The specimen comprised PBMCs, sampled from a glioma patient whose treatment included an IDH1 peptide vaccine. CDR3 in DNA: TGTGCCAGCAGCCCAGCTGGAGGGAACTACGAGCAGTACTTC. Amino acids: CASSPAGGNYEQYF.